The clone carrying this T cell receptor beta chain turned up a few times. CDR1 and CDR2 from the germline V gene are LNHDA and SQIVND (reference sequence). The CDR3 contains 14 residues. Trimming took 9 bases from V and 8 from J; bases not matched to a gene: 15. CD4+ naive, central memory, regulatory and stem cell-like memory subsets were isolated by sorting on CD45RO/CCR7/CD25/CD127/CD95/CD27. The sample belongs to a study of beta chain features in type 1 diabetes. Expressed TCRB transcripts got sequenced, as all isolated RNA was reverse transcribed. The data were produced by immunoSEQ multiplex PCR, yet TCRdb's version contains in-frame clones alone and is incomplete. The sample contains about 290,000 clones, 7% to 9% of which appear only once.

Sequenced: central memory CD4+ T cells from blood. The chain links TRBV19 to TRBJ1-2; 7 bases align to TRBD1. The TCR sequence derives from a woman aged 18-29 years in good health. The CDR3 is CASASRDRFWGYTF. CDR3 DNA: TGTGCCAGCGCCTCCCGGGACAGATTTTGGGGCTACACCTTC.